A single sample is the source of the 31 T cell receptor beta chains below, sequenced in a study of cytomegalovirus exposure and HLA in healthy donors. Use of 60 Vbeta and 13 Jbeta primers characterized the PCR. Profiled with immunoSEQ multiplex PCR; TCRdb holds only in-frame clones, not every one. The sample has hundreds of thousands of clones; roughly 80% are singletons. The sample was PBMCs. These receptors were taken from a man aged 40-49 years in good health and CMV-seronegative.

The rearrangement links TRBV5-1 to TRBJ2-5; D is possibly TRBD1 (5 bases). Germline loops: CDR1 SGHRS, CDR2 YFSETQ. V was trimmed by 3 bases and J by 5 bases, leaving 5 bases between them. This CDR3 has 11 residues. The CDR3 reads CASSYRETQYF. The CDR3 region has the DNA TGCGCCAGCAGCTACAGGGAGACCCAGTACTTC.

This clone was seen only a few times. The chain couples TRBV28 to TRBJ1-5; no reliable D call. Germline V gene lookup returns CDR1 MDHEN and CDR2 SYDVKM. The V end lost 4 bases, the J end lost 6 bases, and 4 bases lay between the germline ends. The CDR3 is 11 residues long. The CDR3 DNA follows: TGTGCCAGCAGTTCTTCTCAGCCCCAGCATTTT. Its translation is CASSSSQPQHF.

DNA of the CDR3: TGTGCCAGCACCTCTAGCAGGAGCTCCTACAATGAGCAGTTCTTC. Protein: CASTSSRSSYNEQFF. The chain is built from TRBV9 and TRBJ2-1, with D maybe TRBD2 (5 bases). Germline V gene sequence: CDR1 SGDLS, CDR2 YYNGEE. The CDR3 spans 15 residues. Trimming took 6 bases from V and 0 from J, leaving 13 bases between them.

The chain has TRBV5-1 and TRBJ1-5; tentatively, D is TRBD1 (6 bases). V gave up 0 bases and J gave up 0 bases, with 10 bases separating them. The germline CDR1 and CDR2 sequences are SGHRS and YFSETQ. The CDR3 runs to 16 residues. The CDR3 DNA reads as TGCGCCAGCAGCTTGGGGGGGACAAATAGCAATCAGCCCCAGCATTTT. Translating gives CASSLGGTNSNQPQHF.

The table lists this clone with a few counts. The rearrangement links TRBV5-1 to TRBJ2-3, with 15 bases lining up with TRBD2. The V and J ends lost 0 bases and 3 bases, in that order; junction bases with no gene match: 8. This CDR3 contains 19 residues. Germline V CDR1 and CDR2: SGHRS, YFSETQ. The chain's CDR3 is CASSLGTSGRAGRTDTQYF. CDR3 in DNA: TGCGCCAGCAGCTTGGGGACTAGCGGGAGGGCCGGAAGGACAGATACGCAGTATTTT.

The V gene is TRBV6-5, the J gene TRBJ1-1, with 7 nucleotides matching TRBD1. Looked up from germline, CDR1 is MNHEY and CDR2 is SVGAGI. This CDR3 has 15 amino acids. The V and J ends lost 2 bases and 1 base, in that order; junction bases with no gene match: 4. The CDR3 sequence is CASSYGAGGNTEAFF. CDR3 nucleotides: TGTGCCAGCAGTTACGGGGCAGGGGGGAACACTGAAGCTTTCTTT.

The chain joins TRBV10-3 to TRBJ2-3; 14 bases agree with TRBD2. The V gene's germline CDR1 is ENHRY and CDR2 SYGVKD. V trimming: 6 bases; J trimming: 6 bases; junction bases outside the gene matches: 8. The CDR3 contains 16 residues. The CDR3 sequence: CAIRGGLAGETDTQYF. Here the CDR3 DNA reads TGTGCCATCAGAGGGGGACTAGCGGGAGAAACGGATACGCAGTATTTT.

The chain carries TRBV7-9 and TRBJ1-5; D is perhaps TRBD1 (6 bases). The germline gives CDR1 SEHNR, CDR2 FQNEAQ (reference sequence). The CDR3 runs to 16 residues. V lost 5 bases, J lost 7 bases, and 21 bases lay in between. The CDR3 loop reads CASSPPSSQGRQPQHF. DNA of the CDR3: TGTGCCAGCAGCCCCCCGTCTTCTCAGGGGAGACAGCCCCAGCATTTT.

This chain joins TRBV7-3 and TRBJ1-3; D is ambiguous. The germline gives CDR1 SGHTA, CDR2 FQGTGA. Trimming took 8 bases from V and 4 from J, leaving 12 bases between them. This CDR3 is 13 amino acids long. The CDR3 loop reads CASADIGGNTIYF. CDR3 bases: TGTGCCAGCGCGGATATAGGCGGAAACACCATATATTTT.

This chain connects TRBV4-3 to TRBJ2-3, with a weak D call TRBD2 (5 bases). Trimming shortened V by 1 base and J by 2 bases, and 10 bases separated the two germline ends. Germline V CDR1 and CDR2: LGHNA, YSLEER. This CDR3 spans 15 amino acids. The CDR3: CASSQGLYPTDTQYF. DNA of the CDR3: TGCGCCAGCAGCCAAGGACTATACCCCACAGATACGCAGTATTTT.

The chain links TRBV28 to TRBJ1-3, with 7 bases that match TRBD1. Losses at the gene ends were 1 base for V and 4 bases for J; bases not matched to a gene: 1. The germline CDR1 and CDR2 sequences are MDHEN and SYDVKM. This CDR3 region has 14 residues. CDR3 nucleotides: TGTGCCAGCAGTTTATTGGGACAGGGAAACACCATATATTTT. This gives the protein CASSLLGQGNTIYF.

CDR3 DNA: TGTGCCAGCAGTTTACAGGGGATTAACTACAATGAGCAGTTCTTC. Encoded protein: CASSLQGINYNEQFF. The rearrangement joins TRBV27 to TRBJ2-1, with a weak D call TRBD1 (6 bases). The CDR3 contains 15 residues. Per the germline V gene, CDR1 is MNHEY and CDR2 is SMNVEV (reference sequence). Trimming left V 2 bases short and J 3 bases short, with 11 bases between.

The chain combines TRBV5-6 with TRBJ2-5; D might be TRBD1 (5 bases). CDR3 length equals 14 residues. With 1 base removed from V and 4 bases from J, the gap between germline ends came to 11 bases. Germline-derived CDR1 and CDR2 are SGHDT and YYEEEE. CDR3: CASSLIQQGETQYF. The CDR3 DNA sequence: TGTGCCAGCAGCTTGATCCAGCAGGGAGAGACCCAGTACTTC. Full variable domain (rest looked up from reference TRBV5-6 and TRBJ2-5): DAGVTQSPTHLIKTRGQQVTLRCSPKSGHDTVSWYQQALGQGPQFIFQYYEEEERQRGNFPDRFSGHQFPNYSSELNVNALLLGDSALYLCASSLIQQGETQYFGPGTRLLVL.

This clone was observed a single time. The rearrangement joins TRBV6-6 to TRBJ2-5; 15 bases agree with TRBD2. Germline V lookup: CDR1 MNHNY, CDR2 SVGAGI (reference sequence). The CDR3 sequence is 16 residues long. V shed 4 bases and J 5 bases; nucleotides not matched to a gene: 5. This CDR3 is CASSSGLAGGRETQYF. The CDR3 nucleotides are TGTGCCAGCAGTTCCGGACTAGCGGGGGGGCGGGAGACCCAGTACTTC.

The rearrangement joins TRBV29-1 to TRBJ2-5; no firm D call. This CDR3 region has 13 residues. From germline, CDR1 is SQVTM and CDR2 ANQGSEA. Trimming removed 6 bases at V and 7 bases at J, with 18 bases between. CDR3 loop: CSVNPTPPGTQYF. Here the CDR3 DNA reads TGCAGCGTAAATCCGACACCTCCCGGGACCCAGTACTTC.

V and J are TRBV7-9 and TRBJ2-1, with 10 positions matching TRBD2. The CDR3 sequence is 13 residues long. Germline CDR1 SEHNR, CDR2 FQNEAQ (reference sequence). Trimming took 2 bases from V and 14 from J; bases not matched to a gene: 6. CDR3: CASSLTSGEREFF. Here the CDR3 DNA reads TGTGCCAGCAGCTTAACTAGCGGGGAACGCGAGTTCTTC.

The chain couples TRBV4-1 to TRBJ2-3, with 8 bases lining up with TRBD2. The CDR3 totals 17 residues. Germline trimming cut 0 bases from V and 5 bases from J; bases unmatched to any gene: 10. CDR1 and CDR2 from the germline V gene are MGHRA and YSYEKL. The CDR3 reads CASSQEEPGGLRDTQYF. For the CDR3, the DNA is TGCGCCAGCAGCCAAGAAGAACCGGGGGGGCTGAGAGATACGCAGTATTTT.

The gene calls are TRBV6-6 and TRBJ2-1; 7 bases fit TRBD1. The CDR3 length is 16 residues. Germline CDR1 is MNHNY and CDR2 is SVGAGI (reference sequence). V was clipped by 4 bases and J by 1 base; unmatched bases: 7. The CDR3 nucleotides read TGTGCCAGCAGTTCCCGGGACAGTTTTTCCTACAATGAGCAGTTCTTC. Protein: CASSSRDSFSYNEQFF.

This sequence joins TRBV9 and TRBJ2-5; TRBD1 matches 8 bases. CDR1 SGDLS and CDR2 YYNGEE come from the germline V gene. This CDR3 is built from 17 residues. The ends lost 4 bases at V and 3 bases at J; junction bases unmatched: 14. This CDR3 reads CASSPSMRTGTKETQYF. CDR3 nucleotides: TGTGCCAGCAGCCCTTCGATGAGGACAGGGACAAAAGAGACCCAGTACTTC.

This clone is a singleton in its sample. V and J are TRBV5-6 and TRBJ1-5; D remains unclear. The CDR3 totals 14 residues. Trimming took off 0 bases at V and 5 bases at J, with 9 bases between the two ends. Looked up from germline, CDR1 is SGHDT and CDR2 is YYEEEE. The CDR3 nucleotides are TGTGCCAGCAGCTTGGGAGGATTCTATCAGCCCCAGCATTTT. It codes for CASSLGGFYQPQHF.

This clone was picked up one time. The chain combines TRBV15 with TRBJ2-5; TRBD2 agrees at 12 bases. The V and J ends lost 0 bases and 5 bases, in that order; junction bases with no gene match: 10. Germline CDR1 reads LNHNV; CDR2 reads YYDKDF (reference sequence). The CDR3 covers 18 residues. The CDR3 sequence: CATSRDSASGRAWETQYF. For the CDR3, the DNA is TGTGCCACCAGCAGAGATTCTGCTAGCGGGAGGGCCTGGGAGACCCAGTACTTC.

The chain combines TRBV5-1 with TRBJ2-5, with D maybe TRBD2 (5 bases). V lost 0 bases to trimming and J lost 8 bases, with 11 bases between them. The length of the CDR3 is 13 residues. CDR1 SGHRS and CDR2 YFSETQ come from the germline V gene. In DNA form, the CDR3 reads TGCGCCAGCAGCTTGGCCGGGGAAGGAACCCAGTACTTC. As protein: CASSLAGEGTQYF.

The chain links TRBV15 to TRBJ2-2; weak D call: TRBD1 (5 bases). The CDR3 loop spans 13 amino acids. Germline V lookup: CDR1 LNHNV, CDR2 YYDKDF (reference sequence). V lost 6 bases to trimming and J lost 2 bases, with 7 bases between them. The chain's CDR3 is CATRTVNTGELFF. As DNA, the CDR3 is TGTGCCACCAGGACAGTAAACACCGGGGAGCTGTTTTTT.

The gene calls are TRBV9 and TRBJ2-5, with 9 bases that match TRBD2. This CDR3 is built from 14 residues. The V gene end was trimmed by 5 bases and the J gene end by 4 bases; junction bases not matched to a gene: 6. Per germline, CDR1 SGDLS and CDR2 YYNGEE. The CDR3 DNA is TGTGCCAGCAGTGCCGGGACTAGCAGAGAGACCCAGTACTTC. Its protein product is CASSAGTSRETQYF.

The CDR3 nucleotides read TGCAGCGTTGACCCGCTACAGGGCGCCTATGGCTACACCTTC. Translation gives CSVDPLQGAYGYTF. The V gene is TRBV29-1, the J gene TRBJ1-2, with D possibly matching TRBD1 (6 bases). The CDR3 sequence is 14 residues long. Trimming pared 3 bases from V and 4 bases from J, leaving 15 bases between. Germline V gene data show CDR1 as SQVTM and CDR2 as ANQGSEA. Filled out from reference TRBV29-1 and TRBJ1-2, the complete variable domain reads SAVISQKPSRDICQRGTSLTIQCQVDSQVTMMFWYRQQPGQSLTLIATANQGSEATYESGFVIDKFPISRPNLTFSTLTVSNMSPEDSSIYLCSVDPLQGAYGYTFGSGTRLTVV.

The CDR3 DNA is TGCGCCAGCAGCCAGACCCCCCAGGGTCAGAACTATGGCTACACCTTC. As protein: CASSQTPQGQNYGYTF. This chain connects TRBV4-1 to TRBJ1-2, with a possible D match to TRBD1 (5 bases). Germline V gene sequence: CDR1 MGHRA, CDR2 YSYEKL. Trimming removed 3 bases from V and 2 bases from J, with 16 bases in between. CDR3 size: 16 residues.

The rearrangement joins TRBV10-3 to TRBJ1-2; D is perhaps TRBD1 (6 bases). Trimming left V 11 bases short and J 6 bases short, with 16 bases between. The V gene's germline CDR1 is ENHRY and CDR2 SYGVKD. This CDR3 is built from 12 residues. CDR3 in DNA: TGTGCCTCTACAGGGTCTACGGATGGCTACACCTTC. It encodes CASTGSTDGYTF.

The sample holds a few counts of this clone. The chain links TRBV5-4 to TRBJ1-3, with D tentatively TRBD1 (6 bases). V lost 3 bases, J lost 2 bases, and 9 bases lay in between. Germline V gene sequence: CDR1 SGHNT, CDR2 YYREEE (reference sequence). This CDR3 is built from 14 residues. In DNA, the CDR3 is TGTGCCAGCAGCTGGGGGGGGCCTGGAAACACCATATATTTT. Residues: CASSWGGPGNTIYF.

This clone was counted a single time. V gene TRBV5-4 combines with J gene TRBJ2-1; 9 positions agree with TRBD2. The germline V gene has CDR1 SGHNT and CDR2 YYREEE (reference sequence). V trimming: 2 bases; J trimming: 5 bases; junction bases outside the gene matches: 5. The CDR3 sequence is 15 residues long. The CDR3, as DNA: TGTGCCAGCAGCTTTAGCGGGGGATATAACAATGAGCAGTTCTTC. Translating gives CASSFSGGYNNEQFF.

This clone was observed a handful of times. The CDR3 sequence: CAWQTPDRGRWGQYF. CDR3 sequence (DNA): TGTGCCTGGCAAACACCGGACAGGGGGCGATGGGGGCAGTACTTC. V usage is TRBV30 and J usage is TRBJ2-7; 11 bases line up with TRBD1. Germline lookup yields CDR1 GTSNPN and CDR2 SVGIG (reference sequence). The CDR3 sequence is 15 residues long. J lost 9 bases, V lost 5 bases, and 15 bases had no gene match.

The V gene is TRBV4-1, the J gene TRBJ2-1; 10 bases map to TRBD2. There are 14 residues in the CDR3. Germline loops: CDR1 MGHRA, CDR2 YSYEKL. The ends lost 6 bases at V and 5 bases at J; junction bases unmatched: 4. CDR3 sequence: CASSGAGGNNEQFF. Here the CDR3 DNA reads TGCGCCAGCAGTGGAGCGGGAGGGAACAATGAGCAGTTCTTC.